The clone carrying this T cell receptor beta chain was observed many times. These data come from a study of identical twins. Deletions cut 8 bases from V and 7 bases from J, with 14 bases between. This CDR3 contains 11 residues. Germline CDR1 and CDR2: SQVTM and ANQGSEA. Using its own MiXCR run on the 5' RACE reads, TCRdb lists one record per CDR3 protein. The sample records about 150,000 distinct CDR3 sequences, roughly 3.5% being singletons. The TCR sequence derives from a young man in good health. Material: memory T cells sorted from blood. This chain links TRBV29-1 with TRBJ1-2, with unresolved D. In nucleotides, the CDR3 is TGCAGCCCTCACGAGCCGGGTGGCTACACCTTC. Its translation is CSPHEPGGYTF.